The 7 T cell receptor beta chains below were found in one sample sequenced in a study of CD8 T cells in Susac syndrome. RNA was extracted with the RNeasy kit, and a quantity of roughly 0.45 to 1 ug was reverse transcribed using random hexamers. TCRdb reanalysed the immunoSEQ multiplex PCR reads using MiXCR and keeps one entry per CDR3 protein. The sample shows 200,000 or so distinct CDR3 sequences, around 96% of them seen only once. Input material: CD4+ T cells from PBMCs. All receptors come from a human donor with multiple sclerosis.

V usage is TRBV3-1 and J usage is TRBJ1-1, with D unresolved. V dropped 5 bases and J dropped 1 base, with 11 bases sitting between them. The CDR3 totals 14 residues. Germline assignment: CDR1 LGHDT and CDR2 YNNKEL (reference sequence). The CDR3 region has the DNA TGTGCCAGCAGCGCAGGCGCTCAGAACACTGAAGCTTTCTTT. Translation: CASSAGAQNTEAFF. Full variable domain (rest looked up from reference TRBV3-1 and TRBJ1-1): DTAVSQTPKYLVTQMGNDKSIKCEQNLGHDTMYWYKQDSKKFLKIMFSYNNKELIINETVPNRFSPKSPDKAHLNLHINSLELGDSAVYFCASSAGAQNTEAFFGQGTRLTVV.

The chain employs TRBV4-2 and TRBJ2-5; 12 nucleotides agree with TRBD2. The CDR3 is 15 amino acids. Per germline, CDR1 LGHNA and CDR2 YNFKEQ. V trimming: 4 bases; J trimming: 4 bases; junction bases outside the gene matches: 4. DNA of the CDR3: TGTGCCAGCAGCCGACTAGCGGGGGAGCCAGAGACCCAGTACTTC. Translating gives CASSRLAGEPETQYF.

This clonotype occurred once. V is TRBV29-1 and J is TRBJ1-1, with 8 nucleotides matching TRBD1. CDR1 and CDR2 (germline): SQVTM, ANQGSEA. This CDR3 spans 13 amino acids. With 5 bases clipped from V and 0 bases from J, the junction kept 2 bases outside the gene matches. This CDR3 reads CSVRDRLNTEAFF. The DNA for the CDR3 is TGCAGCGTTCGGGACAGGCTGAACACTGAAGCTTTCTTT.

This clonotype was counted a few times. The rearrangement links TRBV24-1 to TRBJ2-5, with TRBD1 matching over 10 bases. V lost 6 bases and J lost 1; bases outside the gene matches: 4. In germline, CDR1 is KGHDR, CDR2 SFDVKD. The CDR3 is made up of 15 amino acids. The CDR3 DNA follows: TGTGCCACCAGTAGGGACAGGGGAACCCAAGAGACCCAGTACTTC. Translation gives CATSRDRGTQETQYF.

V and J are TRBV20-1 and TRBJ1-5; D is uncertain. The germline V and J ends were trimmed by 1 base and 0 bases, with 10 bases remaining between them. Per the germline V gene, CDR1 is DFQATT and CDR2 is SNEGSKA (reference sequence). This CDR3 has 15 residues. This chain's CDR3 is CSARAGGYSNQPQHF. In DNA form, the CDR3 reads TGCAGTGCTAGAGCCGGCGGTTATAGCAATCAGCCCCAGCATTTT.

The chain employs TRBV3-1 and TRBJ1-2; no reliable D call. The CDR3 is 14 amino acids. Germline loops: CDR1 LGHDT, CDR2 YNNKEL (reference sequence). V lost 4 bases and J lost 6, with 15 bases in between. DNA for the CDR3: TGTGCCAGCAGCCCCCCTAGCACGGTTCATGGCTACACCTTC. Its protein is CASSPPSTVHGYTF.

The CDR3: CASITRGGLQETQYF. The CDR3 nucleotides read TGTGCCAGCATCACTCGAGGGGGGCTTCAAGAGACCCAGTACTTC. The chain links TRBV12-3 or TRBV12-4 to TRBJ2-5; D tentatively reads TRBD1 or TRBD2 (6 bases each). The CDR3 is 15 amino acids. Trimming removed 7 bases at V and 2 bases at J, with 17 bases between.